The clone carrying this T cell receptor beta chain occurred many times. The investigators made TCR beta cDNA from roughly 460 ng total RNA, using a constant-region primer. Slightly modified ARM-PCR, run as three nested multiplex PCR rounds, produced the TCR beta libraries. Running approximately 10 cycles apiece, the first two PCR rounds relied on TRBV1-TRBV30 forward primers together with a C-beta reverse primer. TCRdb itself ran the multiplex PCR reads through MiXCR, one entry per CDR3 protein. The table has tens of thousands of distinct CDR3 sequences, almost 70% seen once; the top ten hold about a quarter. V dropped 2 bases and J dropped 2 bases, with 9 bases sitting between them. The CDR3 runs to 14 residues. From germline, CDR1 is MNHEY and CDR2 SVGEGT. The data were taken from a study of tumor-infiltrating lymphocytes in primary liver carcinoma. For the study at large: Productive TCRbeta reads per sample were roughly 3.5 to 7.5 million, not differing by tissue.

Both RNA and DNA were isolated together from about 20-30 mg of bulk tissue that had not been sorted. In every tumor sample, viable tumor cells made up over 90%. The TCR originated in a man between 40 and 49 years old with primary liver carcinoma and hepatitis B virus infection. This rearrangement joins TRBV6-2 or TRBV6-3 to TRBJ2-5, with TRBD1 as a possible D gene (5 bases). The sample consisted of liver tumor tissue from sampling region 4. Indicated subset: tumor region T4, right-lateral pole. This chain's CDR3 is CASSYTSGQETQYF. The DNA for the CDR3 is TGTGCCAGCAGTTACACCTCAGGGCAAGAGACCCAGTACTTC.